This T cell receptor (beta chain) appears in the sequencing data of a study of T cells after yellow fever vaccination. Making TCR cDNA involved 5'RACE template switching, which added UMIs and a universal primer site. MiXCR was run by TCRdb on the 5' RACE reads, yielding one entry per CDR3 protein. The sample includes 200,000 to 300,000 distinct CDR3 sequences, around 6.7% seen only once; the top ten take approximately 1%. This CDR3 is 12 amino acids long. The germline V gene has CDR1 DFQATT and CDR2 SNEGSKA (reference sequence). V was clipped by 4 bases and J by 3 bases, with 10 bases between them. This clonotype was seen ten or more times. Its specificity is unknown. Study-wide findings and caveats: It was a small share of clonotypes that appeared in both CD4 and CD8 compartments.

Sample: CD4+ T cells sorted from PBMCs, taken on the day of the yellow fever booster vaccination. The chain is built from TRBV20-1 and TRBJ2-7, with no clear D. This TCR came from a man between 25 and 39 years old who received the YFV17D yellow fever vaccine. For the CDR3, the DNA is TGCAGTGCTACTAGGACGGACTACGAGCAGTACTTC. Its protein product is CSATRTDYEQYF.